A single sample is the source of the 27 T cell receptor beta chains below, sequenced in a study of blood T cell repertoires in COVID-19. The protocol was immunoSEQ multiplex PCR, while the TCRdb copy is restricted to in-frame clones and leaves out a portion. The sample consists of around 100,000 clones, roughly 90% of them appearing once. The source material was peripheral blood. The receptors shown here come from a man between 60 and 75 years old with acute or convalescent COVID-19.

The V gene is TRBV12-3 or TRBV12-4, the J gene TRBJ2-7; D unclear. CDR3 length equals 12 residues. The germline V and J ends were trimmed by 5 bases and 6 bases, with 11 bases remaining between them. The CDR3 DNA follows: TGTGCCAGCAGTCTTACTCCTACCGAGCAGTACTTC. It translates to CASSLTPTEQYF.

This chain uses TRBV24-1 with TRBJ2-7, with 12 positions matching TRBD2. CDR3 size: 12 residues. Per the germline V gene, CDR1 is KGHDR and CDR2 is SFDVKD. The CDR3 is CATSGSSYEQYF. Here the CDR3 DNA reads TGTGCGACTAGCGGGAGCTCCTACGAGCAGTACTTC.

The J gene is TRBJ2-1, the V gene TRBV28; D unclear. V gave up 3 bases and J gave up 16 bases, with 19 bases separating them. CDR1 MDHEN and CDR2 SYDVKM come from the germline V gene. CDR3 size: 13 residues. The CDR3 DNA is TGTGCCAGCAGTTTGGATGCGGTGACCCCCCCATTCTTC. Protein sequence: CASSLDAVTPPFF.

The chain uses TRBV30 and TRBJ1-1; 7 nucleotides match TRBD1. Germline V gene sequence: CDR1 GTSNPN, CDR2 SVGIG (reference sequence). V was clipped by 3 bases and J by 6 bases; unmatched bases: 7. The CDR3 extends over 13 amino acids. CDR3 protein: CAWRGTVVAEAFF. Here the CDR3 DNA reads TGTGCCTGGAGGGGGACAGTAGTTGCTGAAGCTTTCTTT.

The chain couples TRBV19 to TRBJ2-3; 7 nucleotides match TRBD1. Germline assignment: CDR1 LNHDA and CDR2 SQIVND (reference sequence). The CDR3 runs 15 residues. With 5 bases clipped from V and 2 bases from J, the junction kept 7 bases outside the gene matches. CDR3 DNA: TGTGCCAGTAGTCTCGGGACAGAACACACAGATACGCAGTATTTT. The encoded protein is CASSLGTEHTDTQYF.

This rearrangement joins TRBV28 to TRBJ2-7, with D tentatively TRBD2 (7 bases). Trimming cost V 7 bases and J 7 bases, with 26 bases left between them. The CDR3 is 16 amino acids. Germline V CDR1 and CDR2: MDHEN, SYDVKM. DNA for the CDR3: TGTGCCAGCATCCGACCGGGCCCCAGGGGAGGGGGGGAGCAGTACTTC. Its protein is CASIRPGPRGGGEQYF.

The chain joins TRBV11-3 to TRBJ2-1, with TRBD1 matching 8 bases. Germline V gene sequence: CDR1 SGHNT, CDR2 YENEEA. The CDR3 consists of 16 residues. After removal of 5 bases from V and 6 bases from J, the junction contained 12 bases not matched to a gene. This chain's CDR3 is CASSRRQGTSGNEQFF. CDR3 nucleotides: TGTGCCAGCAGCAGACGACAGGGGACCTCGGGCAATGAGCAGTTCTTC. Together with reference TRBV11-3 and TRBJ2-1, the CDR3 gives the full variable domain: EAGVVQSPRYKIIEKKQPVAFWCNPISGHNTLYWYLQNLGQGPELLIRYENEEAVDDSQLPKDRFSAERLKGVDSTLKIQPAELGDSAVYLCASSRRQGTSGNEQFFGPGTRLTVL.

The chain joins TRBV24-1 to TRBJ1-1; 7 nucleotides agree with TRBD1. Germline V lookup: CDR1 KGHDR, CDR2 SFDVKD. This CDR3 region has 15 residues. J lost 1 base, V lost 3 bases, and 4 bases had no gene match. The CDR3 loop reads CATSDPTGTNTEAFF. CDR3 DNA sequence: TGTGCCACCAGTGATCCGACAGGGACGAACACTGAAGCTTTCTTT.

The V gene is TRBV7-3, the J gene TRBJ2-1; TRBD1 might be the D (5 bases). The CDR3 has 13 amino acids. The V gene's germline CDR1 is SGHTA and CDR2 FQGTGA. V was pared by 3 bases and J by 8 bases, with 11 bases between. The CDR3 protein is CASSFRQSDEQFF. In nucleotides, the CDR3 is TGTGCCAGCAGCTTCCGACAGTCCGATGAGCAGTTCTTC. Drawing the rest from reference TRBV7-3 and TRBJ2-1, the complete variable domain is GAGVSQTPSNKVTEKGKYVELRCDPISGHTALYWYRQSLGQGPEFLIYFQGTGAADDSGLPNDRFFAVRPEGSVSTLKIQRTERGDSAVYLCASSFRQSDEQFFGPGTRLTVL.

V is TRBV29-1 and J is TRBJ2-1; 13 positions match TRBD2. Germline trimming cut 7 bases from V and 6 bases from J; bases unmatched to any gene: 3. The CDR3 loop spans 13 amino acids. The germline gives CDR1 SQVTM, CDR2 ANQGSEA. The CDR3 DNA follows: TGCAGCGCTGGGACTAGCGGGATCAATGAGCAGTTCTTC. Amino acids: CSAGTSGINEQFF.

The rearrangement uses TRBV27 and TRBJ2-1, with 10 bases identical to TRBD2. The CDR3 totals 19 residues. Germline V CDR1 and CDR2: MNHEY, SMNVEV (reference sequence). The ends lost 2 bases at V and 5 bases at J; junction bases unmatched: 15. The CDR3, as DNA: TGTGCCAGCAGTTTAAGGGTTAGCGGGAGGCCCTTGGGGCACAATGAGCAGTTCTTC. It is translated as CASSLRVSGRPLGHNEQFF.

This sequence joins TRBV4-2 and TRBJ1-3, with 11 nucleotides matching TRBD1. The CDR3 is 17 amino acids. Germline trimming cut 4 bases from V and 1 base from J; bases unmatched to any gene: 6. In germline, CDR1 is LGHNA, CDR2 YNFKEQ. The CDR3: CASSPGQGAASGNTIYF. The CDR3 region has the DNA TGTGCCAGCAGCCCCGGACAGGGGGCGGCTTCTGGAAACACCATATATTTT.

V gene TRBV19 combines with J gene TRBJ2-1, with a tentative D call TRBD2 (5 bases). CDR3 length equals 14 residues. Trimming removed 1 base from V and 3 bases from J, with 7 bases in between. CDR1 and CDR2 from the germline V gene are LNHDA and SQIVND (reference sequence). This CDR3 is CASSIAGDYNEQFF. Written as DNA, the CDR3 is TGTGCCAGTAGTATAGCCGGGGACTACAATGAGCAGTTCTTC.

The rearrangement joins TRBV19 to TRBJ2-3; D remains ambiguous. The CDR3 totals 11 residues. V shed 5 bases and J shed 2 bases, with 2 bases lying between them. Germline V gene sequence: CDR1 LNHDA, CDR2 SQIVND (reference sequence). The CDR3 loop is CASSYTDTQYF. The CDR3 bases are TGTGCCAGTAGTTACACAGATACGCAGTATTTT.

Written as DNA, the CDR3 is TGTGCCAGCAGCTCCCCAACGCTAGTTGAAGCTTTCTTT. This encodes CASSSPTLVEAFF. This chain joins TRBV7-8 and TRBJ1-1; D gene ambiguous. The CDR3 runs 13 residues. Trimming took 4 bases from V and 7 from J, leaving 13 bases between them. CDR1 SGHVS and CDR2 FQNEAQ come from the germline V gene.

The V call is TRBV5-1, the J call TRBJ2-3; D is perhaps TRBD1 (5 bases). V lost 4 bases and J 0 bases, leaving 9 bases between the germline ends. The CDR3 is made up of 14 amino acids. Germline V lookup: CDR1 SGHRS, CDR2 YFSETQ. The chain's CDR3 is CASSLGHSTDTQYF. The CDR3 bases are TGCGCCAGCAGCCTCGGACATAGCACAGATACGCAGTATTTT.

The chain carries TRBV14 and TRBJ2-2; 8 bases are shared with TRBD2. The CDR3 has 15 residues. V gave up 1 base and J gave up 5 bases; unmatched junction bases: 3. Germline V lookup: CDR1 SGHDN, CDR2 FVKESK. CDR3 nucleotide sequence: TGTGCCAGCAGCCAAGCCGCGGGAGGAACCGGGGAGCTGTTTTTT. Residues: CASSQAAGGTGELFF.

V and J are TRBV27 and TRBJ1-4; 10 bases are shared with TRBD1. Germline V gives CDR1 MNHEY, CDR2 SMNVEV (reference sequence). V was pared by 6 bases and J by 8 bases, with 6 bases of the junction left unmatched. The CDR3 loop spans 14 amino acids. The CDR3 region has the DNA TGTGCCAGCAGCCTGGGACAGGGGAGGGAAAAACTGTTTTTT. Translating gives CASSLGQGREKLFF.

This chain links TRBV7-8 with TRBJ2-2; D is possibly TRBD1 (5 bases). The V gene lost 10 bases and the J gene lost 0 bases, with 15 bases spanning the gap. There are 15 residues in the CDR3. Germline V gene lookup returns CDR1 SGHVS and CDR2 FQNEAQ. For the CDR3, the DNA is TGTGCCACCTCGACAGCCTGGTCGAACACCGGGGAGCTGTTTTTT. Its translation is CATSTAWSNTGELFF.

CDR3 residues: CASTLSGLAGGGYNEQFF. CDR3 nucleotides: TGTGCCAGCACCCTTAGCGGGCTAGCGGGAGGAGGATACAATGAGCAGTTCTTC. The J gene is TRBJ2-1, the V gene TRBV7-9, with TRBD2 matching over 11 bases. Germline CDR1 reads SEHNR; CDR2 reads FQNEAQ (reference sequence). The ends lost 7 bases at V and 4 bases at J; junction bases unmatched: 15. CDR3 length equals 18 residues.

The chain links TRBV5-1 to TRBJ2-1; tentative D call: TRBD1 (5 bases). The CDR3 totals 15 residues. Germline CDR1 is SGHRS and CDR2 is YFSETQ. V lost 4 bases and J 7 bases, leaving 18 bases between the germline ends. CDR3 sequence: CASSPAWGGLNEQFF. The DNA for the CDR3 is TGCGCCAGCAGCCCCGCCTGGGGCGGATTGAATGAGCAGTTCTTC.

The chain carries TRBV5-1 and TRBJ2-7; maybe TRBD1 (7 bases). Per germline, CDR1 SGHRS and CDR2 YFSETQ. The length of the CDR3 is 15 residues. With 6 bases removed from V and 2 bases from J, the gap between germline ends came to 18 bases. As DNA, the CDR3 is TGCGCCAGCACCCAGCAGGGGGGCGCCCCCTACGAGCAGTACTTC. Protein sequence: CASTQQGGAPYEQYF.

V gene TRBV3-1 (or the pseudogene TRBV3-2) combines with J gene TRBJ1-2; 7 nucleotides match TRBD1. The germline CDR1 and CDR2 sequences are LGHDT and YNNKEL (reference sequence). V dropped 2 bases and J dropped 4; count of bases not matched to a gene: 19. CDR3 length: 19 residues. CDR3: CASSQSFWQGDSGRYGYTF. CDR3 coding DNA: TGTGCCAGCAGCCAATCGTTTTGGCAGGGGGATTCAGGGCGCTATGGCTACACCTTC.

This chain connects TRBV7-9 to TRBJ1-4; no clear D. Trimming took 4 bases from V and 3 from J, leaving 12 bases between them. The germline V gene encodes CDR1 SEHNR and CDR2 FQNEAQ (reference sequence). CDR3 length: 15 residues. CDR3 nucleotide sequence: TGTGCCAGCAGCTCGGGAGGGTCTCCTAATGAAAAACTGTTTTTT. It is translated as CASSSGGSPNEKLFF.

The chain combines TRBV27 with TRBJ1-1; 7 bases agree with TRBD1. Germline CDR1 is MNHEY and CDR2 is SMNVEV (reference sequence). V trimming: 6 bases; J trimming: 0 bases; junction bases outside the gene matches: 4. CDR3 length: 14 amino acids. The CDR3 DNA follows: TGTGCCAGCAGCCCCGGGACAGTGAACACTGAAGCTTTCTTT. Residues: CASSPGTVNTEAFF.

The chain carries TRBV28 and TRBJ1-2, with D unclear. V was clipped by 3 bases and J by 2 bases, with 19 bases between them. From germline, CDR1 is MDHEN and CDR2 SYDVKM. The CDR3 loop spans 17 amino acids. DNA of the CDR3: TGTGCCAGCAGTTTGGGCAGGTCCCTATCCCGCAACTATGGCTACACCTTC. Its translation is CASSLGRSLSRNYGYTF.

The J gene is TRBJ2-3, the V gene TRBV19, with D possibly being TRBD1 (6 bases). Germline CDR1 is LNHDA and CDR2 is SQIVND (reference sequence). The CDR3 loop spans 15 amino acids. The V end was cut by 1 base, the J end by 0 bases, with 8 bases between. The CDR3: CASSIGGPSTDTQYF. In DNA, the CDR3 is TGTGCCAGTAGTATAGGGGGGCCTAGCACAGATACGCAGTATTTT.